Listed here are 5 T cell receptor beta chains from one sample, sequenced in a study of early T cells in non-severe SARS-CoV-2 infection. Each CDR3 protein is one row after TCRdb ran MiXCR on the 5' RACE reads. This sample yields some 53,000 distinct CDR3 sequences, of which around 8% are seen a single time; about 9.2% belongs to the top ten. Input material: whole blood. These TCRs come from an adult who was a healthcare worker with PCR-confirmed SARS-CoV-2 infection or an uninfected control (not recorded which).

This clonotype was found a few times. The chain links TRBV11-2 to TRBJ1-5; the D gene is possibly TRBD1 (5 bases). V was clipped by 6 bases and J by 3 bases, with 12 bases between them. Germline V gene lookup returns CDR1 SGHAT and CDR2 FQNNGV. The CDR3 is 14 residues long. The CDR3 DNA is TGTGCCAGCAGTCGGGGGATGGACAATCAGCCCCAGCATTTT. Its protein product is CASSRGMDNQPQHF.

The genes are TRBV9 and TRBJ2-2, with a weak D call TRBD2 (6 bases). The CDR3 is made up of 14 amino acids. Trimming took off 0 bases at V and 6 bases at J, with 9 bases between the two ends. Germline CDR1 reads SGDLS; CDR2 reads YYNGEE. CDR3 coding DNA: TGTGCCAGCAGCGTAGACGGGGAGGCCGGGGAGCTGTTTTTT. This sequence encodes CASSVDGEAGELFF.

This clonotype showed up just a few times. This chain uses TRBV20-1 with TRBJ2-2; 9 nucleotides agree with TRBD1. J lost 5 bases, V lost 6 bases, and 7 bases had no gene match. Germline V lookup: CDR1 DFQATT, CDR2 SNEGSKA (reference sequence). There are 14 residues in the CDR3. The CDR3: CSAEGQGRTGELFF. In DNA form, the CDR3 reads TGCAGTGCGGAGGGACAGGGACGGACCGGGGAGCTGTTTTTT.

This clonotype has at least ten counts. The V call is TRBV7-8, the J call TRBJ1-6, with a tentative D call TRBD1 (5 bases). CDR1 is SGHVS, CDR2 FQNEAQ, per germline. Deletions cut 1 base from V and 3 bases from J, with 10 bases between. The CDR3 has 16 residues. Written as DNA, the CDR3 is TGTGCCAGCAGCTTAGAGGGGAAAGGCTATAATTCACCCCTCCACTTT. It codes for CASSLEGKGYNSPLHF.

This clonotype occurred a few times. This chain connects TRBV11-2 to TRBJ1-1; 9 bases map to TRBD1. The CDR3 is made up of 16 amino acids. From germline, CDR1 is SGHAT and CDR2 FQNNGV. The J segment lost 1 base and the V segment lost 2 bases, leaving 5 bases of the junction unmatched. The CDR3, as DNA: TGTGCCAGCAGCTTAACCACAGGGGGCCGGAACACTGAAGCTTTCTTT. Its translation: CASSLTTGGRNTEAFF.